The rows below give T cell receptor beta chains drawn from one sample of a study of cytomegalovirus exposure and HLA in healthy donors. TCRdb's copy holds only in-frame clones and misses some; the assay was immunoSEQ multiplex PCR. The table includes a few hundred thousand clones, roughly 79% detected once. Sequenced sample: PBMCs. Receptors were obtained from a man aged 18 to 29 in good health and CMV-seronegative. CDR3s include the opening cysteine and the closing phenylalanine or tryptophan. Fields, in order: J gene, clone size, D gene, V gene, CDR3 protein, CDR3 DNA. The D gene is left open where the match is weak. Clone size is not always given. Where it is, it says once, few, many or a class for expanded clones.

J gene: TRBJ2-7; clone size: few; D gene: .; V gene: TRBV5-4; CDR3 protein: CASSLFRGTEQYF; CDR3 DNA: TGTGCCAGCAGCTTATTCAGGGGAACCGAGCAGTACTTC
J gene: TRBJ1-6; clone size: .; D gene: .; V gene: TRBV4-3; CDR3 protein: CASSRDRGENSPLHF; CDR3 DNA: TGCGCCAGCAGCCGGGACCGGGGGGAGAATTCACCCCTCCACTTT
J gene: TRBJ1-2; clone size: .; D gene: TRBD1; V gene: TRBV10-3; CDR3 protein: CAISGNTEDHDREWNYGYTF; CDR3 DNA: TGTGCCATCTCGGGTAACACCGAGGACCACGACAGGGAGTGGAACTATGGCTACACCTTC
J gene: TRBJ1-2; clone size: .; D gene: TRBD1; V gene: TRBV19; CDR3 protein: CASRAPGQGAGYTF; CDR3 DNA: TGTGCCAGTAGAGCCCCTGGACAGGGGGCTGGCTACACCTTC
J gene: TRBJ1-2; clone size: .; D gene: TRBD1; V gene: TRBV28; CDR3 protein: CASSSPPGTGSGYTF; CDR3 DNA: TGTGCCAGCAGTTCCCCTCCTGGGACAGGGAGTGGCTACACCTTC
J gene: TRBJ1-5; clone size: .; D gene: .; V gene: TRBV7-8; CDR3 protein: CASSLGLPGLSNQPQHF; CDR3 DNA: TGTGCCAGCAGCTTAGGGTTGCCGGGTTTAAGCAATCAGCCCCAGCATTTT
J gene: TRBJ2-2; clone size: .; D gene: TRBD1; V gene: TRBV4-1; CDR3 protein: CASSLGTGNTGELFF; CDR3 DNA: TGCGCCAGCAGCCTCGGGACAGGGAACACCGGGGAGCTGTTTTTT
J gene: TRBJ2-7; clone size: .; D gene: TRBD2; V gene: TRBV7-6; CDR3 protein: CASSILPGGGDYTYEQYF; CDR3 DNA: TGTGCCAGCAGCATACTACCGGGCGGGGGGGACTACACCTACGAGCAGTACTTC
J gene: TRBJ1-2; clone size: .; D gene: TRBD1; V gene: TRBV7-9; CDR3 protein: CSSSLGQGAYGYTF; CDR3 DNA: TGTTCCAGCAGCCTAGGACAGGGAGCCTATGGCTACACCTTC
J gene: TRBJ2-3; clone size: .; D gene: TRBD2; V gene: TRBV5-1; CDR3 protein: CASSLLATSGGGRTDTQYF; CDR3 DNA: TGCGCCAGCAGCTTGTTGGCCACTAGCGGGGGAGGACGCACAGATACGCAGTATTTT
J gene: TRBJ2-3; clone size: .; D gene: .; V gene: TRBV6-5; CDR3 protein: CASSPRLEGADTQYF; CDR3 DNA: TGTGCCAGCAGTCCCCGACTAGAGGGAGCAGATACGCAGTATTTT
J gene: TRBJ2-7; clone size: .; D gene: .; V gene: TRBV4-1; CDR3 protein: CASSQATGEQYF; CDR3 DNA: TGCGCCAGCAGCCAAGCTACGGGAGAGCAGTACTTC
J gene: TRBJ2-7; clone size: .; D gene: TRBD1; V gene: TRBV6-5; CDR3 protein: CASSPTGGGSYEQYF; CDR3 DNA: TGTGCCAGCAGCCCTACAGGGGGCGGTTCCTACGAGCAGTACTTC
J gene: TRBJ2-7; clone size: .; D gene: .; V gene: TRBV7-8; CDR3 protein: CASSDRDLGRLEQYF; CDR3 DNA: TGTGCCAGCAGCGATCGGGACTTGGGTCGGCTCGAGCAGTACTTC
J gene: TRBJ1-5; clone size: .; D gene: TRBD1; V gene: TRBV11-3; CDR3 protein: CASSWGQGSNQPQHF; CDR3 DNA: TGTGCCAGCAGCTGGGGACAGGGGAGCAATCAGCCCCAGCATTTT
J gene: TRBJ2-5; clone size: .; D gene: .; V gene: TRBV10-3; CDR3 protein: CAISERQDGETQYF; CDR3 DNA: TGTGCCATCAGTGAGCGACAGGATGGAGAGACCCAGTACTTC
J gene: TRBJ2-3; clone size: once; D gene: .; V gene: TRBV28; CDR3 protein: CASSPIFSGVNTDTQYF; CDR3 DNA: TGTGCCAGCAGTCCTATTTTTTCGGGGGTTAACACAGATACGCAGTATTTT
J gene: TRBJ2-3; clone size: .; D gene: .; V gene: TRBV4-3; CDR3 protein: CASSHAGDNLDTQYF; CDR3 DNA: TGCGCCAGCAGCCACGCGGGGGACAATCTCGATACGCAGTATTTT
J gene: TRBJ2-7; clone size: .; D gene: .; V gene: TRBV4-1; CDR3 protein: CASGHGYEQYF; CDR3 DNA: TGCGCCAGTGGTCACGGCTACGAGCAGTACTTC
J gene: TRBJ2-1; clone size: once; D gene: .; V gene: TRBV9; CDR3 protein: CASGGISYNEQFF; CDR3 DNA: TGTGCCAGCGGGGGCATTTCCTACAATGAGCAGTTCTTC
J gene: TRBJ2-5; clone size: .; D gene: .; V gene: TRBV4-3; CDR3 protein: CASSQEGVRDLETQYF; CDR3 DNA: TGCGCCAGCAGCCAAGAGGGTGTCAGGGATCTCGAGACCCAGTACTTC
J gene: TRBJ1-1; clone size: .; D gene: .; V gene: TRBV7-8; CDR3 protein: CASSLQALNTEAFF; CDR3 DNA: TGTGCCAGCAGCTTACAGGCTTTGAACACTGAAGCTTTCTTT
J gene: TRBJ1-6; clone size: .; D gene: .; V gene: TRBV14; CDR3 protein: CASSSPRGWGRKGSPLHF; CDR3 DNA: TGTGCCAGCAGCTCCCCACGAGGGTGGGGAAGAAAAGGATCACCCCTCCACTTT
J gene: TRBJ1-3; clone size: .; D gene: TRBD1; V gene: TRBV7-2; CDR3 protein: CASSLVVSTGGGNTIYF; CDR3 DNA: TGTGCCAGCAGCTTAGTGGTCTCTACAGGGGGTGGAAACACCATATATTTT
J gene: TRBJ2-7; clone size: .; D gene: .; V gene: TRBV6-6; CDR3 protein: CASSYSWAASYEQYF; CDR3 DNA: TGTGCCAGCAGTTACTCGTGGGCAGCAAGCTACGAGCAGTACTTC
J gene: TRBJ1-2; clone size: many; D gene: .; V gene: TRBV9; CDR3 protein: CASSLKPASTRNYGYTF; CDR3 DNA: TGTGCCAGCAGCCTAAAACCCGCCTCAACCCGTAACTATGGCTACACCTTC
J gene: TRBJ2-7; clone size: .; D gene: TRBD2; V gene: TRBV27; CDR3 protein: CASSSGGWGEQYF; CDR3 DNA: TGTGCCAGCAGTTCGGGGGGGTGGGGTGAGCAGTACTTC
J gene: TRBJ1-6; clone size: .; D gene: .; V gene: TRBV7-2; CDR3 protein: CASSSRVSPLHF; CDR3 DNA: TGTGCCAGCAGTTCTCGAGTATCACCCCTCCACTTT
J gene: TRBJ2-1; clone size: .; D gene: TRBD2; V gene: TRBV6-6; CDR3 protein: CASSPESIAGYNEQFF; CDR3 DNA: TGTGCCAGCAGCCCCGAGTCAATAGCGGGATACAATGAGCAGTTCTTC
J gene: TRBJ2-7; clone size: .; D gene: .; V gene: TRBV7-9; CDR3 protein: CASSLLAGKEGYEQYF; CDR3 DNA: TGTGCCAGCAGCTTATTGGCGGGGAAAGAAGGCTACGAGCAGTACTTC
J gene: TRBJ2-3; clone size: few; D gene: TRBD2; V gene: TRBV10-1; CDR3 protein: CASRGKTSGSPTDTQYF; CDR3 DNA: TGCGCCAGCAGGGGGAAGACTAGCGGGAGTCCCACAGATACGCAGTATTTT
J gene: TRBJ1-4; clone size: .; D gene: .; V gene: TRBV4-2; CDR3 protein: CASSQDPFAGDEKLFF; CDR3 DNA: TGTGCCAGCAGCCAAGACCCATTTGCAGGGGACGAAAAACTGTTTTTT